What follows describes a single T cell receptor (beta chain). The antigen it recognizes is unknown. No base quality information exists; no much larger clone differs at one position. At the junction V is shortened by 5 bases and J by 6 bases; bases outside the gene matches: 8. From the cysteine through the phenylalanine, the CDR3 covers 15 amino acids. The kept DNA is CDR3 alone, 45 bases in frame from the first base. The germline V gene yields SGHAT for CDR1 and FQNNGV for CDR2. These data come from a study of OX40 agonist ivuxolimab in advanced cancers. Some background on the complete study: Ivuxolimab was a fully human IgG2 agonistic monoclonal antibody targeting the costimulatory receptor OX40 (CD134). Intravenous ivuxolimab was administered to patients every 2 weeks at six dose levels: 0.01, 0.1, 0.3, 1.5, 3 and 10 mg/kg. Of the approximately 54 patients in dose escalation, around 19 had hepatocellular carcinoma, about 15 had melanoma, 9 had renal cell carcinoma and 9 had head and neck cancer. The dose-escalation cohort was over 70% male with a mean age of around 64 years, ranging from roughly 23 to 85. Prior anti-PD-1, anti-PD-L1 or anti-CTLA-4 therapy was permitted, and checkpoint inhibitors had been received by approximately 39% of dose-escalation patients. Three dose-escalation patients achieved partial responses, one with hepatocellular carcinoma and two with cutaneous melanoma. Peripheral TCRbeta sequencing aimed to test whether ivuxolimab altered TCR sequence diversity and caused clonal T-cell expansion. The paper covers the monotherapy dose-escalation part of the phase I ivuxolimab trial, which included N of about 50 patients. Paper-wide results and their limitations: Clonal expansion of both CD4+ and CD8+ blood T cells was observed from baseline to week 6 at doses 0.1 to 3.0 mg/kg. Low levels of normalized T-cell clonal expansion were also seen in some patients who did not respond. The antigen specificity of the peripheral T cells that underwent clonal expansion was not determined. After ivuxolimab, CD8+ T cells had more expanded clones than CD4+ T cells on average. In the 0.1-3.0 mg/kg groups, partial responders were among the patients with the lowest normalized peripheral clonal expansion, particularly in CD8+ T cells.

For sequencing of the TCRbeta CDR3 region, genomic DNA was extracted from the sorted cells. The immunoSEQ Assay was used for sequencing of TCRbeta CDR3 regions. TCRdb obtained this table from immuneACCESS and retained in-frame rearrangements with V and J assigned. These tables miss some clones; where compared with another copy, unresolved V genes account for less than half of the shortfall, and the remainder is unexplained. The sample table lists around 65,000 clones, roughly 90% of them with a count of one. The ten largest account for 0.55% to 0.8% of the sample. The trial excluded patients who had a history of autoimmune disease or were on systemic immunosuppression. In every dose cohort, peripheral blood was drawn for TCR sequencing at baseline, cycle 4 day 1, and cycle 7 day 1. Samples were obtained from an open-label, multicenter, first-in-human phase I dose-escalation trial of ivuxolimab. Adults with locally advanced or metastatic head and neck squamous cell, hepatocellular, melanoma or renal cell carcinoma were enrolled in the trial. Before TCR sequencing, CD4+ T cells and CD8+ T cells were sorted from peripheral blood as separate populations.

The chain uses TRBV11-2 and TRBJ2-7; TRBD2 matches 12 bases in the middle. Sample: CD4+ or CD8+ T cells sorted from blood, taken in a trial of the OX40 agonist ivuxolimab. This receptor was obtained from an adult with an advanced solid tumor such as melanoma, head and neck, liver or kidney cancer. The CDR3 region has the sequence CASSALAGGSIEQYF. The nucleotide sequence reads TGTGCCAGCAGCGCACTAGCGGGAGGCTCGATCGAGCAGTACTTC.